Detailed here is one T cell receptor (beta chain). It lacks a known antigen. There are no base qualities to consult, and no much larger clone falls within one base. The junction carries 15 bases between V and J, which are trimmed by 0 bases and 7 bases respectively. CDR1 and CDR2 were assigned from the germline V gene (reference sequence) as GTSNPN and SVGIG. The CDR3, cysteine through phenylalanine, is 14 amino acids long. The only DNA kept is the CDR3, 42 bases in frame from the first base. Participants in the prospective study were enrolled through a virtual design, were aged roughly 18 to 95 years, and lived in about two dozen United States geographic areas. In the prospective study, participants were assigned to cohorts based on the clinical history participants reported in a screening survey and a study questionnaire. In the prospective study, whole blood, serum and a nasopharyngeal or oropharyngeal swab were collected from each participant by mobile phlebotomists. Additional blood draws and questionnaires over a 2-month period could optionally be provided by prospective study participants. Before DNA extraction, prospective study blood samples were shipped either frozen or at room temperature.

These data are taken from a study of blood T cell repertoires in COVID-19 (dated by TCRdb to the early 2020s). As for the study more broadly: Samples covering the acute and convalescent phases of COVID-19 were provided by collaborators in the United States, Italy and Spain. The prospective study material was composed of cDNA or gDNA derived from T cells, B-cell-depleted T cells, or PBMCs. The dataset comprised deeply sampled blood TCRbeta repertoires from subjects exposed to, actively infected with, or recovered from COVID-19. The repertoires were released in a freely available public database intended as a resource for research on the immune response to SARS-CoV-2. The samples were drawn from the first 160 participants of the ongoing ImmuneRACE study and from 1,254 subjects provided by 6 global collaborators. The sample metadata nearly always contained a de-identified subject ID, COVID-19 status, age in years and sex. Where available, HLA class I and class II types were taken from metadata supplied by the sample provider and were not determined by assay-based typing.

The paper's findings and limits, for the study overall: The amount of clinical and demographic metadata varied by source and participant and was provided uncurated.

TCRbeta CDR3 regions were amplified from genomic DNA using the immunoSEQ Assay, a bias-controlled multiplex PCR. The original pipeline was this. Nucleated cell counts per sample were estimated from amplification of reference gene primers within the assay. To quantify the absolute abundance of each unique TCRbeta CDR3 rearrangement, sequence reads were collapsed and filtered. For each sample, productive Simpson clonality was calculated as the square root of Simpson's diversity index across productive rearrangements. The immuneACCESS repertoire file appears here via TCRdb, limited to in-frame rearrangements. These files lack a portion of the clones; in checked studies, under half of the deficit traces to unresolved V genes, and the cause of the others is not known. The DNA was the basis for D and trimming; V, J and clone size are from that table. Recorded for this sample are some 230,000 clones; around 83% of them occurred a single time. Of the sample, under 1.5% falls within the top ten clones.

This sequence was found in a woman between 35 and 50 years old with acute COVID-19. The sequence joins TRBV30 to TRBJ1-2; TRBD1 is perhaps the D gene, given 5 matching bases. The sample was PBMCs or T cells enriched from blood (not recorded which). The CDR3 region: CAWSVGAVAVGYTF. DNA sequence: TGTGCCTGGAGTGTTGGGGCTGTAGCGGTTGGCTACACCTTC.